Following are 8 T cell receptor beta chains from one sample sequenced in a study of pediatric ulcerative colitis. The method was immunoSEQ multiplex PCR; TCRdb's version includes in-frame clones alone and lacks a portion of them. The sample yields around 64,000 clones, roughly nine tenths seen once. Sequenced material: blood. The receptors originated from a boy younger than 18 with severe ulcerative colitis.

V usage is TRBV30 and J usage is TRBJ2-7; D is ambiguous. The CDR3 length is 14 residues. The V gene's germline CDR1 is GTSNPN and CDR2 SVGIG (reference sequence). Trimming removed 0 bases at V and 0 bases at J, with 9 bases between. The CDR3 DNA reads TGTGCCTGGAGTGTACAGATTAGCTCCTACGAGCAGTACTTC. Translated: CAWSVQISSYEQYF.

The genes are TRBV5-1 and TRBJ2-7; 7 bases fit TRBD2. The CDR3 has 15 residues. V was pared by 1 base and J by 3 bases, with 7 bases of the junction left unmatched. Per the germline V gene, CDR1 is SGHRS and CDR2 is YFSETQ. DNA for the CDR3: TGCGCCAGCAGCTTGCCTAGCGGAAACCTCTACGAGCAGTACTTC. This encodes CASSLPSGNLYEQYF.

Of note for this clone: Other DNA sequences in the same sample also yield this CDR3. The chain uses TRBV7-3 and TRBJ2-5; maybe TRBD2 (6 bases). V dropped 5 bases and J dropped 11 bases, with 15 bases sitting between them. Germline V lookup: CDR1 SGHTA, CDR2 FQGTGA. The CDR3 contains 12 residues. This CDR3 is CASSPGAGPQYF. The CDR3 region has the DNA TGTGCCAGCAGCCCTGGGGCGGGACCGCAGTACTTC.

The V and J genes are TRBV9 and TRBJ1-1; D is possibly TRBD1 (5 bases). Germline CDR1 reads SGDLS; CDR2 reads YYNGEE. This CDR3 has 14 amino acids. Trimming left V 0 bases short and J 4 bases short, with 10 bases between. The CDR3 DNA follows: TGTGCCAGCAGCGTAGATTCAGGGCGCACTGAAGCTTTCTTT. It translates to CASSVDSGRTEAFF.

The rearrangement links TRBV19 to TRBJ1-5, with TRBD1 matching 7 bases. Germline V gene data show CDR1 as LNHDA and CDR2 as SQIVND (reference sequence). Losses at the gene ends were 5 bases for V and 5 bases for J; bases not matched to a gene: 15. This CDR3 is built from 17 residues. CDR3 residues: CASSPRQGSMGDQPQHF. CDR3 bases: TGTGCCAGTAGTCCGAGACAGGGCTCTATGGGGGATCAGCCCCAGCATTTT.

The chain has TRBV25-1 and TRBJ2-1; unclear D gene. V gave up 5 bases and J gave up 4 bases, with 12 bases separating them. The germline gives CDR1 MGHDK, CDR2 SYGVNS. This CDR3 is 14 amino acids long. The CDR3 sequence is CASSLPGKYNEQFF. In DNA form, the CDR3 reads TGTGCCAGCAGTTTGCCTGGGAAATACAATGAGCAGTTCTTC. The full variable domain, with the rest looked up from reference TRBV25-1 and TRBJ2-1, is EADIYQTPRYLVIGTGKKITLECSQTMGHDKMYWYQQDPGMELHLIHYSYGVNSTEKGDLSSESTVSRIRTEHFPLTLESARPSHTSQYLCASSLPGKYNEQFFGPGTRLTVL.

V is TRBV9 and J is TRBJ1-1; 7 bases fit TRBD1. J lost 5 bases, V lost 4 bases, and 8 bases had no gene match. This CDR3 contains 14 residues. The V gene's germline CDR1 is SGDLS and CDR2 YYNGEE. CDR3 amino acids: CASSPGGSGTEAFF. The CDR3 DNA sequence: TGTGCCAGCAGCCCAGGGGGGTCGGGAACTGAAGCTTTCTTT.

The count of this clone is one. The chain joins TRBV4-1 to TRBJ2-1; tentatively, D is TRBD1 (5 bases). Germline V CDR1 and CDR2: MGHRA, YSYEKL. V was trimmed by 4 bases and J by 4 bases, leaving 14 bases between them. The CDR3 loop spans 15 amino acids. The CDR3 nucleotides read TGCGCCAGCAGCCCGGTTGAAGGGGTTTACAATGAGCAGTTCTTC. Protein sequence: CASSPVEGVYNEQFF.